Below, 16 T cell receptor beta chains from the same sample are listed, as sequenced in a study of T cell repertoires in cytomegalovirus infection. TCRdb re-called the reads with MiXCR, one entry per CDR3 protein. The data hold 150,000 to 200,000 distinct CDR3 sequences, with under 15% observed a single time. Sequencing was done on a sample of PBMCs. These receptors came from a human donor in good health (CMV status not recorded). Some clones in this sample may be carry-over from other donors' samples.

This clonotype was seen at least ten times. The J gene is TRBJ2-7, the V gene TRBV5-6; D is possibly TRBD2 (6 bases). There are 13 residues in the CDR3. Germline loops: CDR1 SGHDT, CDR2 YYEEEE. Trimming removed 4 bases at V and 0 bases at J, with 8 bases between. CDR3 DNA sequence: TGTGCCAGCAGCCGGGGGAGCTCCTACGAGCAGTACTTC. It encodes CASSRGSSYEQYF.

This clonotype came up many times. The rearrangement links TRBV4-1 to TRBJ2-5; D tentatively reads TRBD1 or TRBD2 (5 bases each). V lost 1 base, J lost 3 bases, and 15 bases lay in between. The CDR3 sequence is 16 residues long. Germline V lookup: CDR1 MGHRA, CDR2 YSYEKL. CDR3 DNA sequence: TGCGCCAGCAGCCAAGGTCCAGCGGAGACAGAAGAGACCCAGTACTTC. It codes for CASSQGPAETEETQYF.

This chain links TRBV7-9 with TRBJ2-1; 9 nucleotides line up with TRBD2. The CDR3 runs 15 residues. Per the germline V gene, CDR1 is SEHNR and CDR2 is FQNEAQ (reference sequence). J gave up 8 bases and V 0 bases, and 5 bases lay outside the gene matches. The CDR3 here is CASSLAAGGLDEQFF. In nucleotides, the CDR3 is TGTGCCAGCAGCTTAGCAGCGGGAGGTCTGGATGAGCAGTTCTTC.

This clonotype has at least ten counts. The rearrangement uses TRBV12-3 or TRBV12-4 and TRBJ1-2; D is ambiguous. The CDR3 totals 13 residues. Trimming removed 1 base at V and 0 bases at J, with 3 bases between. CDR3 sequence (DNA): TGTGCCAGCAGTTTAGACACTAACTATGGCTACACCTTC. As protein: CASSLDTNYGYTF.

In its sample, this clonotype was seen a few times. The V and J genes are TRBV6-1 and TRBJ2-2, with D possibly TRBD1 on 6 matching bases. The CDR3 runs to 15 residues. The V end was cut by 2 bases, the J end by 2 bases, with 9 bases between. Germline loops: CDR1 MNHNS, CDR2 SASEGT. CDR3 nucleotides: TGTGCCAGCAGTGAAAACAGGGTAAACACCGGGGAGCTGTTTTTT. This gives the protein CASSENRVNTGELFF.

A few counts support this clonotype. The rearrangement links TRBV28 to TRBJ1-2; unclear D gene. V lost 7 bases to trimming and J lost 0 bases, with 15 bases between them. CDR1 and CDR2 from the germline V gene are MDHEN and SYDVKM. The CDR3 extends over 15 amino acids. The CDR3 sequence: CASKVRSMANYGYTF. CDR3 nucleotides: TGTGCCAGCAAAGTTAGGTCCATGGCTAACTATGGCTACACCTTC.

This clonotype was counted ten times or more. The chain employs TRBV7-2 and TRBJ1-1, with 10 bases that match TRBD1. Germline CDR1 and CDR2: SGHTA and FQGNSA. There are 15 residues in the CDR3. The J segment lost 10 bases and the V segment lost 4 bases, leaving 12 bases of the junction unmatched. Here the CDR3 reads CASSYLRDRGKGAFF. The CDR3 DNA is TGTGCCAGCAGCTACCTCCGGGACAGGGGCAAGGGAGCTTTCTTT.

Comments on this clonotype: At one of its ends the junction is not consistent with the germline gene, which may arise from a read error. The chain uses TRBV29-1 and TRBJ2-7, with 7 bases identical to TRBD1. CDR1 is SQVTM and CDR2 is ANQGSEA in the germline V gene. This CDR3 has 13 amino acids. The CDR3 DNA reads TGCAACGTTAAGGGACAGTTGACCTACGAGCAGTACTTC. It encodes CNVKGQLTYEQYF.

Ten or more counts support this clonotype. The rearrangement uses TRBV7-2 and TRBJ1-5; D not resolved. This CDR3 comprises 14 residues. V was shortened by 2 bases and J by 7 bases, with 12 bases between the two germline ends. The V gene's germline CDR1 is SGHTA and CDR2 FQGNSA. The CDR3: CASSLLGPSQPQHF. CDR3 DNA sequence: TGTGCCAGCAGCTTACTTGGGCCCTCGCAGCCCCAGCATTTT.

The J gene is TRBJ1-3, the V gene TRBV6-6, with a weak D call TRBD1 (5 bases). Trimming pared 0 bases from V and 2 bases from J, leaving 8 bases between. Per the germline V gene, CDR1 is MNHNY and CDR2 is SVGAGI (reference sequence). The CDR3 covers 15 residues. The CDR3 loop is CASSYSGRAGNTIYF. The CDR3 coding sequence is TGTGCCAGCAGTTACTCGGGCAGGGCTGGAAACACCATATATTTT.

The table lists this clonotype with many counts. The gene calls are TRBV7-8 and TRBJ1-5, with D maybe TRBD1 (5 bases). Germline loops: CDR1 SGHVS, CDR2 FQNEAQ. Trimming pared 5 bases from V and 0 bases from J, leaving 11 bases between. This CDR3 contains 15 residues. The CDR3 coding sequence is TGTGCCAGCAGCCGGGGGACGACTAGCAATCAGCCCCAGCATTTT. Translating gives CASSRGTTSNQPQHF.

There are many counts of this clonotype. The chain recombines TRBV7-2 with TRBJ2-1; 11 positions match TRBD2. Germline trimming cut 5 bases from V and 5 bases from J; bases unmatched to any gene: 8. Germline V gene data show CDR1 as SGHTA and CDR2 as FQGNSA. This CDR3 has 16 amino acids. CDR3 residues: CASSPRPGLADNEQFF. CDR3 nucleotides: TGTGCCAGCAGCCCACGCCCGGGACTAGCGGACAATGAGCAGTTCTTC.

V is TRBV28 and J is TRBJ1-1, with D hard to call. V lost 3 bases and J lost 4, with 12 bases in between. Per germline, CDR1 MDHEN and CDR2 SYDVKM. The CDR3 is made up of 14 amino acids. The CDR3 region is CASSFEISSTEAFF. CDR3 bases: TGTGCCAGCAGTTTTGAAATCTCGTCCACTGAAGCTTTCTTT.

This clonotype was seen many times. This chain uses TRBV28 with TRBJ2-7; 8 nucleotides align to TRBD2. CDR3 length equals 12 residues. Germline V gene data show CDR1 as MDHEN and CDR2 as SYDVKM. V was clipped by 7 bases and J by 4 bases; unmatched bases: 3. For the CDR3, the DNA is TGTGCCAGCACAAGCGGGAGTTACGAGCAGTACTTC. This gives the protein CASTSGSYEQYF.

This clonotype has more than one count but fewer than ten. The chain combines TRBV7-9 with TRBJ2-7; weak D call: TRBD1 (5 bases). This CDR3 comprises 16 residues. Germline V lookup: CDR1 SEHNR, CDR2 FQNEAQ (reference sequence). Deletions cut 2 bases from V and 1 base from J, with 15 bases between. The CDR3 loop is CASSLIGQGQSYEQYF. The CDR3 bases are TGTGCCAGCAGCTTAATTGGGCAGGGTCAGTCCTACGAGCAGTACTTC.

The sample holds many counts of this clonotype. This chain connects TRBV6-1 to TRBJ1-5, with D hard to call. CDR3 size: 13 residues. Germline V gene sequence: CDR1 MNHNS, CDR2 SASEGT. The germline V and J ends were trimmed by 5 bases and 5 bases, with 10 bases remaining between them. This CDR3 reads CASSTDLYQPQHF. DNA of the CDR3: TGTGCCAGCAGTACGGACCTTTATCAGCCCCAGCATTTT.